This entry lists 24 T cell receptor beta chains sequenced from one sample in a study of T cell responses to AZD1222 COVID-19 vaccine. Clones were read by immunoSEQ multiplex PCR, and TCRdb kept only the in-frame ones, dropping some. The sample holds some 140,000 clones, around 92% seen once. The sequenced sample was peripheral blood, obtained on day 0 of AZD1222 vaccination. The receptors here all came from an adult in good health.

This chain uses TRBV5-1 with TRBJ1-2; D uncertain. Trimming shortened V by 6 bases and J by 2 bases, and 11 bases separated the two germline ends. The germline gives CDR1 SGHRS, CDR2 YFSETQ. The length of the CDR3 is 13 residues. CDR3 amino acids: CASKDRTNYGYTF. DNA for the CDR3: TGCGCCAGCAAGGATCGGACCAACTATGGCTACACCTTC.

CDR3 amino acids: CASSQRGTSYEQYF. The CDR3 nucleotides are TGTGCCAGCAGTCAAAGGGGTACCTCCTACGAGCAGTACTTC. The V call is TRBV6-2 or TRBV6-3, the J call TRBJ2-7; perhaps TRBD1 as D (5 bases). CDR3 size: 14 residues. The germline V and J ends were trimmed by 5 bases and 0 bases, with 11 bases remaining between them. From germline, CDR1 is MNHEY and CDR2 SVGEGT.

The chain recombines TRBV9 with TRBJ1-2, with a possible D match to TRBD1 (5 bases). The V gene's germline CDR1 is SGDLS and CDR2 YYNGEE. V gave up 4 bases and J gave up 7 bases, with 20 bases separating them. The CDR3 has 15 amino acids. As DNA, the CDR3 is TGTGCCAGCAGCCCCCACACGGGACCTTACGGTGGCTACACCTTC. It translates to CASSPHTGPYGGYTF.

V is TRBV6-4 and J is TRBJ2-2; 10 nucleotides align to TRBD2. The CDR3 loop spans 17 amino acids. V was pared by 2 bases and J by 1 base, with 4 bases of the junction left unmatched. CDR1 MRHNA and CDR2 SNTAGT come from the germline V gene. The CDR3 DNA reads TGTGCCAGCAGTGACGGAGCGGGGGGGCTGAACACCGGGGAGCTGTTTTTT. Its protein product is CASSDGAGGLNTGELFF.

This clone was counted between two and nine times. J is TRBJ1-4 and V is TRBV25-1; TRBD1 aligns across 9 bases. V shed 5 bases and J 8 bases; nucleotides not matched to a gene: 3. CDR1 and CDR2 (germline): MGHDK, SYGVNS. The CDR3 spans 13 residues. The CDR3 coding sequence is TGTGCCAGCAGTCGACAGGGGGGCGAAAAACTGTTTTTT. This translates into CASSRQGGEKLFF.

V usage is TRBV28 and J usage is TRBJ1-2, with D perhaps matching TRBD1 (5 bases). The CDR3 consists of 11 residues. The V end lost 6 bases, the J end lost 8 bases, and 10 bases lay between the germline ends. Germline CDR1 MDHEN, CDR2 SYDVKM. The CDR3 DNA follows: TGTGCCAGCAGCCCAGGGTACGGCTACACCTTC. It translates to CASSPGYGYTF.

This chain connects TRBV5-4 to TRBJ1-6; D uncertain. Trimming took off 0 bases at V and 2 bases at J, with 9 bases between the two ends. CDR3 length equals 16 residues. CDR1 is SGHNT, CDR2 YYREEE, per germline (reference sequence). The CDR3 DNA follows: TGTGCCAGCAGCTTGGGGCAGCGTGCCTATAATTCACCCCTCCACTTT. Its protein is CASSLGQRAYNSPLHF.

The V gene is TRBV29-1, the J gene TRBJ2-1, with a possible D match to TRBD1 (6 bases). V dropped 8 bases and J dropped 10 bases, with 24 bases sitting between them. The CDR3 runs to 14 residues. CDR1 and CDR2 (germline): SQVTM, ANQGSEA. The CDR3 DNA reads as TGCAGCTCTGGAGGACAGAGAACCACTGGGGAGCAGTTCTTC. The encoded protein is CSSGGQRTTGEQFF.

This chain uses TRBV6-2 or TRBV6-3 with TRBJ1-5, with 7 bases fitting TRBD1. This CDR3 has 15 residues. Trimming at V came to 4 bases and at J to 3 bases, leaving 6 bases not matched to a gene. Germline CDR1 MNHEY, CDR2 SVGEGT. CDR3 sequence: CASSFGQVINQPQHF. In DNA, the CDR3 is TGTGCCAGCAGTTTTGGACAGGTGATCAATCAGCCCCAGCATTTT.

Here the CDR3 reads CASSSGTAIYNEQFF. CDR3 bases: TGTGCCAGCAGCTCCGGGACAGCAATCTACAATGAGCAGTTCTTC. The chain links TRBV5-6 to TRBJ2-1; the match to TRBD1 covers 7 bases. The CDR3 is 15 residues long. With V trimmed by 3 bases and J by 3 bases, 6 bases remained unmatched. Germline V gene data show CDR1 as SGHDT and CDR2 as YYEEEE.

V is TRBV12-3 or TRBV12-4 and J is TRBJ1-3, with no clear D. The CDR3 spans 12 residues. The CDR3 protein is CATSLFGNTIYF. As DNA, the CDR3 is TGTGCGACCAGTTTATTCGGAAACACCATATATTTT.

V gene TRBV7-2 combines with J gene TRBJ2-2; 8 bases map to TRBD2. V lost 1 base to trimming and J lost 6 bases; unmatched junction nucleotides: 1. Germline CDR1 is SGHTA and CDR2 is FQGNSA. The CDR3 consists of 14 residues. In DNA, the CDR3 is TGTGCCAGCAGCTTAGTGACTAGCGCCGGGGAGCTGTTTTTT. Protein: CASSLVTSAGELFF.

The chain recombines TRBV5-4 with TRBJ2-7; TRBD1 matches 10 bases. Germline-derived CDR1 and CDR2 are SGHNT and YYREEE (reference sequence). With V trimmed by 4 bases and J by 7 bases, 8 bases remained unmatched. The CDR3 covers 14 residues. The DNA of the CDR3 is TGTGCCAGCAGCGCCGGGACAGGGGTTGGAGAGCAGTACTTC. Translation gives CASSAGTGVGEQYF.

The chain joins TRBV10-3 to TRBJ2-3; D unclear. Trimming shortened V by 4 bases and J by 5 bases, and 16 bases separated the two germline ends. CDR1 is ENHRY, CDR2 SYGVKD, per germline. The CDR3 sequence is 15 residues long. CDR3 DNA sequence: TGTGCCATCAGTGGGACCACCTCCCCGGGAGATACGCAGTATTTT. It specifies CAISGTTSPGDTQYF.

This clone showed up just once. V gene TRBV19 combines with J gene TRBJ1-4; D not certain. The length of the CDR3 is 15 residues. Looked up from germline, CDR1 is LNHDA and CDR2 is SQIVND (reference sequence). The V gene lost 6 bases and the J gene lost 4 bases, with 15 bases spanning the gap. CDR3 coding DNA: TGTGCCAGTAGGGGCTGGACGGCCTTTAATGAAAAACTGTTTTTT. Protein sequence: CASRGWTAFNEKLFF.

Written as DNA, the CDR3 is TGTGCCTGGGGTGATCACAGGGTGTTCGGCAATCAGCCCCAGCATTTT. This translates into CAWGDHRVFGNQPQHF. The J gene is TRBJ1-5, the V gene TRBV30; TRBD1 is a possible D gene (6 bases). Trimming left V 5 bases short and J 2 bases short, with 19 bases between. The CDR3 runs 16 residues. Germline-derived CDR1 and CDR2 are GTSNPN and SVGIG (reference sequence).

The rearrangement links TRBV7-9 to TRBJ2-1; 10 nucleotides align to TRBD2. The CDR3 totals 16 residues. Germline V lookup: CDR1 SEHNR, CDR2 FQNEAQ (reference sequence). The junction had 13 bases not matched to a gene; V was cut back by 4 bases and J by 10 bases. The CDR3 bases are TGTGCCAGCAGCTCAATAGCGGGGGGAATCTCAGGAGAGCAGTTCTTC. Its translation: CASSSIAGGISGEQFF. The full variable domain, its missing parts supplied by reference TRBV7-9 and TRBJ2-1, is DTGVSQNPRHKITKRGQNVTFRCDPISEHNRLYWYRQTLGQGPEFLTYFQNEAQLEKSRLLSDRFSAERPKGSFSTLEIQRTEQGDSAMYLCASSSIAGGISGEQFFGPGTRLTVL.

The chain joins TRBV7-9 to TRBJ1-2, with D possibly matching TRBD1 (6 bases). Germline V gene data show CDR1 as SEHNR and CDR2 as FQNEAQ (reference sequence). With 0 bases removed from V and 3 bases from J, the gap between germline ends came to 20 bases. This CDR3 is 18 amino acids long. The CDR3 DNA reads TGTGCCAGCAGCTTAGCGCTATCAACAGGGTTAAATTACTATGGCTACACCTTC. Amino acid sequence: CASSLALSTGLNYYGYTF.

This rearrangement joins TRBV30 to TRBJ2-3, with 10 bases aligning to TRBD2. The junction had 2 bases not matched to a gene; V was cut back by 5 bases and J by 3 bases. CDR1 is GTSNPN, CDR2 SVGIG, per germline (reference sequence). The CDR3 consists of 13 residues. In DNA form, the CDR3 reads TGTGCCTGGCTTAGCGGGGGGACAGATACGCAGTATTTT. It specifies CAWLSGGTDTQYF.

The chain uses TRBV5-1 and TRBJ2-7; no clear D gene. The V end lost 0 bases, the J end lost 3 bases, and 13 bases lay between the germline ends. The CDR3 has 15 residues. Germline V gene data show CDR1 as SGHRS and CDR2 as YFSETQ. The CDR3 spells CASSLGNSPSYEQYF. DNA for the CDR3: TGCGCCAGCAGCTTGGGGAACAGCCCGAGCTACGAGCAGTACTTC.

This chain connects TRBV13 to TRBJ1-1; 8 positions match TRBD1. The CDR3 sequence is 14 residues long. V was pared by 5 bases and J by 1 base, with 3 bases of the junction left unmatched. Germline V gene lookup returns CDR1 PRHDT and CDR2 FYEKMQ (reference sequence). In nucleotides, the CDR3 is TGTGCCAGCAGCCGGGGACAGGAGAACACTGAAGCTTTCTTT. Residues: CASSRGQENTEAFF.

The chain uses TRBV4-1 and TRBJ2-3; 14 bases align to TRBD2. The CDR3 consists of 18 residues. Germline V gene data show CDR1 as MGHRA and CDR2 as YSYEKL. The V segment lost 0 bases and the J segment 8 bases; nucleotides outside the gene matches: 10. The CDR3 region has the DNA TGCGCCAGCAGCCAAGAAGGGACTAGCGGGGGAGTCGGTAGTACGCAGTATTTT. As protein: CASSQEGTSGGVGSTQYF.

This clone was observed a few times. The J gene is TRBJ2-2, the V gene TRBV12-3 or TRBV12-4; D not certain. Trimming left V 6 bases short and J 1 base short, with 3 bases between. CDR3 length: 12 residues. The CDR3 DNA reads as TGTGCCAGCAGGGAGAACACCGGGGAGCTGTTTTTT. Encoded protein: CASRENTGELFF.

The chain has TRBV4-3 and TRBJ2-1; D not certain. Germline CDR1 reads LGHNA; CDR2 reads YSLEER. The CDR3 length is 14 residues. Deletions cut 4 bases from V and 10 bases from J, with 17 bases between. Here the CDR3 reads CASSPAGEANEQFF. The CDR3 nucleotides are TGCGCCAGCAGCCCAGCAGGTGAGGCCAACGAGCAGTTCTTC.